The 13 T cell receptor beta chains below all came from one sample that was sequenced in a study of cytomegalovirus exposure and HLA in healthy donors (TCRdb year 2017). Receptor libraries were prepared by the immunoSEQ multiplex PCR assay. The multiplex PCR relied on a mix of 60 forward primers for TCR Vbeta segments and 13 reverse primers for TCR Jbeta segments. TCRdb stores this immuneACCESS table with in-frame sequences only. Part of the clones is absent; in the studies checked, under half of the shortfall reflects unresolved V genes, and no reason is known for the rest. The sample contains about 130,000 clones, 74% of them found a single time. 6.5% to 8% of the sample is taken by the ten largest. Sequencing was carried out using PBMCs. All receptors come from a man aged 40-49 years in good health and CMV-seropositive.

The V and J genes are TRBV21-1 and TRBJ1-3; the tabulated D call, TRBD1, remains unverified against the DNA. TRBV21-1 is described as a pseudogene. This CDR3 contains 20 residues. This CDR3 is CASSKEDDSTSLFSGNTIYF. As DNA, the CDR3 is TGTGCCAGCAGCAAAGAGGACGACAGTACTTCACTCTTCTCTGGAAACACCATATATTTT.

The V call is TRBV9, the J call TRBJ2-5; D not resolved. CDR1 is SGDLS, CDR2 YYNGEE, per germline. V lost 0 bases, J lost 2 bases, and 8 bases lay in between. The CDR3 is 14 amino acids. The CDR3 DNA reads as TGTGCCAGCAGCGTAGGAGCGAAACAAGAGACCCAGTACTTC. Amino acids: CASSVGAKQETQYF.

The rearrangement links TRBV5-1 to TRBJ1-5; TRBD1 matches at 7 bases. The CDR3 extends over 15 amino acids. Trimming removed 4 bases from V and 2 bases from J; junction bases left unmatched: 6. Germline V gene sequence: CDR1 SGHRS, CDR2 YFSETQ. In DNA, the CDR3 is TGCGCCAGCAGCGCAGGGGGTCACGGCAATCAGCCCCAGCATTTT. Its protein product is CASSAGGHGNQPQHF. Looking up the rest from reference TRBV5-1 and TRBJ1-5 gives the full variable domain: KAGVTQTPRYLIKTRGQQVTLSCSPISGHRSVSWYQQTPGQGLQFLFEYFSETQRNKGNFPGRFSGRQFSNSRSEMNVSTLELGDSALYLCASSAGGHGNQPQHFGDGTRLSIL.

The chain uses TRBV19 and TRBJ1-2; the match to TRBD1 covers 10 bases. Germline V lookup: CDR1 LNHDA, CDR2 SQIVND (reference sequence). The junction had 7 bases not matched to a gene; V was cut back by 3 bases and J by 3 bases. The CDR3 spans 16 residues. The CDR3 loop reads CASSIEGTGDYYGYTF. CDR3 nucleotide sequence: TGTGCCAGTAGTATTGAGGGGACAGGGGACTACTATGGCTACACCTTC.

V and J are TRBV9 and TRBJ2-7; 8 nucleotides align to TRBD2. Germline V gives CDR1 SGDLS, CDR2 YYNGEE. V shed 3 bases and J 4 bases; nucleotides not matched to a gene: 9. The CDR3 loop spans 15 amino acids. CDR3 amino acids: CASSASGGGGYEQYF. The CDR3 nucleotides are TGTGCCAGCAGCGCCTCGGGGGGGGGTGGGTACGAGCAGTACTTC.

The V call is TRBV5-1, the J call TRBJ1-4, with 9 bases that match TRBD1. CDR3 length: 14 amino acids. Germline values: CDR1 SGHRS, CDR2 YFSETQ. With V trimmed by 4 bases and J by 7 bases, 5 bases remained unmatched. CDR3 DNA: TGCGCCAGCAGCCAGACAGGGGGAAGTGAAAAACTGTTTTTT. Translating gives CASSQTGGSEKLFF.

This chain connects TRBV5-1 to TRBJ2-7; D is unclear. V was clipped by 0 bases and J by 6 bases, with 13 bases between them. The germline CDR1 and CDR2 sequences are SGHRS and YFSETQ. This CDR3 contains 14 residues. In DNA form, the CDR3 reads TGCGCCAGCAGCTTGGCTAGGCTCGGTCGCGAGCAGTACTTC. Translating it yields CASSLARLGREQYF.

This chain connects TRBV6-4 to TRBJ1-1; 7 positions agree with TRBD1. After removal of 8 bases from V and 2 bases from J, the junction contained 8 bases not matched to a gene. Germline V gene lookup returns CDR1 MRHNA and CDR2 SNTAGT. The CDR3 has 14 amino acids. The CDR3 is CASPTGTANTEAFF. For the CDR3, the DNA is TGTGCCAGCCCAACCGGGACAGCTAACACTGAAGCTTTCTTT.

The chain recombines TRBV7-8 with TRBJ2-1, with 8 bases that match TRBD1. The trim removed 5 bases at V and 5 bases at J, leaving 11 bases unmatched. The length of the CDR3 is 16 residues. The germline CDR1 and CDR2 sequences are SGHVS and FQNEAQ. CDR3 in amino acids: CASSPNTWTGNNEQFF. The CDR3 DNA follows: TGTGCCAGCAGCCCAAATACCTGGACAGGGAACAATGAGCAGTTCTTC.

This clone was counted a single time. The V gene is TRBV4-1, the J gene TRBJ2-7; the D gene is possibly TRBD2 (6 bases). The CDR3 extends over 14 amino acids. Germline values: CDR1 MGHRA, CDR2 YSYEKL. Between the trimmed V and J ends, which lost 1 base and 3 bases, there was a span of 10 bases. DNA of the CDR3: TGCGCCAGCAGCCAAGGGGACTCCTTCTACGAGCAGTACTTC. Translation gives CASSQGDSFYEQYF.

The V call is TRBV18, the J call TRBJ1-1, with D possibly being TRBD1 (5 bases). Trimming removed 3 bases from V and 6 bases from J, with 8 bases in between. CDR1 is KGHSH and CDR2 is LQKENI in the germline V gene. There are 12 residues in the CDR3. CDR3 in DNA: TGTGCCAGCTCACCGGGAGGGGCTGAAGCTTTCTTT. This encodes CASSPGGAEAFF.

The chain carries TRBV11-3 and TRBJ2-1, with a tentative D call TRBD1 (5 bases). Germline loops: CDR1 SGHNT, CDR2 YENEEA. The CDR3 contains 15 residues. Trimming left V 2 bases short and J 4 bases short, with 12 bases between. CDR3 DNA: TGTGCCAGCAGCTTATCGACCCAGGGTTACAATGAGCAGTTCTTC. Protein sequence: CASSLSTQGYNEQFF.

The chain combines TRBV7-8 with TRBJ1-2; a weak D match, TRBD1 (5 bases). The CDR3 runs to 14 residues. Trimming shortened V by 5 bases and J by 2 bases, and 12 bases separated the two germline ends. Germline V gene sequence: CDR1 SGHVS, CDR2 FQNEAQ. CDR3 nucleotide sequence: TGTGCCAGCAGCCTGGGGGGGAAAAACTATGGCTACACCTTC. The encoded protein is CASSLGGKNYGYTF.